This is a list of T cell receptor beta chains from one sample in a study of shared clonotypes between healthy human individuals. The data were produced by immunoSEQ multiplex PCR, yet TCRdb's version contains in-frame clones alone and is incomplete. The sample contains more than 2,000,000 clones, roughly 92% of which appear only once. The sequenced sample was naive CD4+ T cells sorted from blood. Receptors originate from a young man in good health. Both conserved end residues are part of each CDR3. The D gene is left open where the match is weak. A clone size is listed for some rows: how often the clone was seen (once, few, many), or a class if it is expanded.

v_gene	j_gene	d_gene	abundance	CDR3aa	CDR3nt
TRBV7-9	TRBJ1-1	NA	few	CASSLQAGATEAFF	TGTGCCAGCAGCCTTCAGGCAGGGGCTACTGAAGCTTTCTTT
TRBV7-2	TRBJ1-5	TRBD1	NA	CASSPQTGGGNQPQHF	TGTGCCAGCAGCCCCCAGACAGGGGGAGGCAATCAGCCCCAGCATTTT
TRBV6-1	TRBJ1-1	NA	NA	CASSVRDRNTEAFF	TGTGCCAGCAGTGTCAGGGATCGGAACACTGAAGCTTTCTTT
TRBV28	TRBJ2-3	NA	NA	CASSRYWGDTQYF	TGTGCCAGCAGTCGATACTGGGGGGATACGCAGTATTTT
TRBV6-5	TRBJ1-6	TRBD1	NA	CASSYEGQAFSPLHF	TGTGCCAGCAGTTACGAGGGACAGGCTTTTTCACCCCTCCACTTT
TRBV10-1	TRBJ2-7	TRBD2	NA	CASSEASGRSYEQYF	TGCGCCAGCAGTGAGGCTAGCGGGCGCTCCTACGAGCAGTACTTC
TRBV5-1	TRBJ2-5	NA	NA	CASSLRPSSVKETQYF	TGCGCCAGCAGCTTGCGTCCCTCAAGCGTCAAAGAGACCCAGTACTTC
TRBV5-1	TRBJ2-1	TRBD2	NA	CASSLTSGRGNEQFF	TGCGCCAGCAGCTTAACTAGCGGGAGGGGGAATGAGCAGTTCTTC
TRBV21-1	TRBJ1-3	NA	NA	CASSKVVPSGNTIYF	TGTGCCAGCAGCAAAGTGGTACCCTCTGGAAACACCATATATTTT
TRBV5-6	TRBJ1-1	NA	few	CASSFERRGNTEAFF	TGTGCCAGCAGCTTTGAGCGACGGGGGAACACTGAAGCTTTCTTT
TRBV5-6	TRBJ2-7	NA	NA	CASTLRGGYEQYF	TGTGCCAGCACCCTCAGGGGGGGGTACGAGCAGTACTTC
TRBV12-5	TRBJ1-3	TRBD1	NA	CASGVPRQGRGNTIYF	TGTGCTAGTGGTGTCCCCCGACAGGGCCGCGGAAACACCATATATTTT
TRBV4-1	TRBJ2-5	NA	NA	CASSSLVGETQYF	TGCGCCAGCAGCTCACTAGTAGGAGAGACCCAGTACTTC
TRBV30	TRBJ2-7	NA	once	CAWSVLSGTYEQYF	TGTGCCTGGAGTGTACTTAGCGGAACCTACGAGCAGTACTTC
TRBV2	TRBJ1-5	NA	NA	CASRYDRNQPQHF	TGTGCCAGCAGATACGACAGGAATCAGCCCCAGCATTTT
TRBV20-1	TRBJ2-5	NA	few	CSAREETQYF	TGCAGTGCTAGGGAAGAGACCCAGTACTTC
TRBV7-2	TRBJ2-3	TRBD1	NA	CASSPGQGNTDTQYF	TGTGCCAGCAGCCCCGGACAGGGTAACACAGATACGCAGTATTTT
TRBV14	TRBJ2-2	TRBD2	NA	CASSNRDYVVGELFF	TGTGCCAGCAGCAACCGGGACTACGTGGTCGGGGAGCTGTTTTTT
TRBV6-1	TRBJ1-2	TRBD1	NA	CASSEPGQVLYGYTF	TGTGCCAGCAGTGAACCCGGACAGGTACTTTATGGCTACACCTTC
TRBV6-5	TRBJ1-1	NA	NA	CASSYLVVKGTEAFF	TGTGCCAGCAGTTACCTTGTCGTGAAGGGGACTGAAGCTTTCTTT
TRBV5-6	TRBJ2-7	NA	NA	CASSRGLGVYEQYF	TGTGCCAGCAGTCGGGGTTTGGGGGTCTACGAGCAGTACTTC
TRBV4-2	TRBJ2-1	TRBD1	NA	CASSQENIGQGYNEQFF	TGTGCCAGCAGCCAAGAAAACATAGGACAGGGCTACAATGAGCAGTTCTTC
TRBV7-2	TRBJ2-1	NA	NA	CASSLAGSSYNEQFF	TGTGCCAGCAGCTTAGCTGGGAGCTCCTACAATGAGCAGTTCTTC
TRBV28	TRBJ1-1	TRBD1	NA	CASTLGDRATEAFF	TGTGCCAGCACCCTGGGGGACAGGGCCACTGAAGCTTTCTTT
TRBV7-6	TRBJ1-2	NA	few	CASSLDDRSDYGYTF	TGTGCCAGCAGCTTAGACGACAGGTCAGACTATGGCTACACCTTC
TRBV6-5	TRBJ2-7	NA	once	CASSYSRTTLEQYF	TGTGCCAGCAGTTACTCGAGGACTACCCTCGAGCAGTACTTC
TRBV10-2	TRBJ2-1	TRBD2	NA	CASSESGGAGEQFF	TGCGCCAGCAGTGAGAGCGGGGGGGCCGGGGAGCAGTTCTTC
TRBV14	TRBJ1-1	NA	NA	CASSPPSKMNTEAFF	TGTGCCAGCAGCCCACCCTCCAAAATGAACACTGAAGCTTTCTTT
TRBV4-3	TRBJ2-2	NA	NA	CASSHHEWYGGPNTGELFF	TGCGCCAGCAGCCACCACGAATGGTACGGCGGGCCGAACACCGGGGAGCTGTTTTTT
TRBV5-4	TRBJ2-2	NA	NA	CASSQQRGGGAEAGELFF	TGTGCCAGCAGCCAACAACGGGGAGGTGGGGCTGAGGCCGGGGAGCTGTTTTTT
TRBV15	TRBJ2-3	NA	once	CATSRGQQGIGTDTQYF	TGTGCCACCAGCAGAGGACAACAGGGAATTGGCACAGATACGCAGTATTTT
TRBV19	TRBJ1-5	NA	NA	CASSINLNQPQHF	TGTGCCAGTAGTATCAATCTGAATCAGCCCCAGCATTTT
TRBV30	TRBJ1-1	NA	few	CAWSRDTEAFF	TGTGCCTGGAGTCGTGACACTGAAGCTTTCTTT
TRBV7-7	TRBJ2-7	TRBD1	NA	CASSLEQGAYEQYF	TGTGCTAGCAGCTTAGAACAGGGGGCTTACGAGCAGTACTTC
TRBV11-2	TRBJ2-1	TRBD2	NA	CASSQVAGAPGEQFF	TGTGCCAGCAGCCAGGTAGCGGGGGCCCCAGGGGAGCAGTTCTTC
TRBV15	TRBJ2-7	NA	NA	CATSRESEAVYEQYF	TGTGCCACCAGCAGAGAAAGCGAGGCTGTCTACGAGCAGTACTTC
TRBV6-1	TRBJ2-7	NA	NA	CASSGTQLPKYF	TGTGCCAGCAGTGGGACCCAATTGCCAAAGTACTTC
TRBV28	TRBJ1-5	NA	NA	CASSLAGTLNQPQHF	TGTGCCAGCAGTTTAGCAGGGACCTTAAATCAGCCCCAGCATTTT
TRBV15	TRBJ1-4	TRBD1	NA	CATSTDRAANEKLFF	TGTGCCACCAGCACGGACAGGGCAGCTAATGAAAAACTGTTTTTT
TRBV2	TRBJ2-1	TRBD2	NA	CATQGSGRANEQFF	TGTGCCACCCAGGGAAGCGGGAGGGCCAATGAGCAGTTCTTC
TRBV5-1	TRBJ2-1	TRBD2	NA	CASSFTSGSSYNEQFF	TGCGCCAGCAGCTTCACTAGCGGGAGCTCCTACAATGAGCAGTTCTTC